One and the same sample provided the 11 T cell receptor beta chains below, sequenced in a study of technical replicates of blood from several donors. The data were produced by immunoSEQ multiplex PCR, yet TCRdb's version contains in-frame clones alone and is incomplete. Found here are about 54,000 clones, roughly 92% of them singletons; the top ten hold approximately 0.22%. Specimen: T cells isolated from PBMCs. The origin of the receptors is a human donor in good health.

CDR3 sequence reads: CASMPDRGSYEQYF. The CDR3 region has the DNA TGTGCCAGCATGCCGGACAGGGGATCCTACGAGCAGTACTTC. The J gene is TRBJ2-7, the V gene TRBV5-5, with 9 bases that match TRBD1. The CDR3 runs to 14 residues. With V trimmed by 6 bases and J by 1 base, 5 bases remained unmatched. Per germline, CDR1 SGHKS and CDR2 YYEKEE (reference sequence).

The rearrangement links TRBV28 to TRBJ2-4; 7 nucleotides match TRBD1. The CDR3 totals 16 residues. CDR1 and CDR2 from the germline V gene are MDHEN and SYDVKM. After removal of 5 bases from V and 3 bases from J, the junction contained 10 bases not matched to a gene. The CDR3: CASSRPRQGVKNIQYF. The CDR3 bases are TGTGCCAGCAGTCGACCGCGACAGGGCGTCAAAAACATTCAGTACTTC.

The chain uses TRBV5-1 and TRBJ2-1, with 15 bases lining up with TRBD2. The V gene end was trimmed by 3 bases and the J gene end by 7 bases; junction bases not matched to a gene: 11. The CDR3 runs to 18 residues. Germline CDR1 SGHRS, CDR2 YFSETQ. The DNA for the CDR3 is TGCGCCAGCAGCTACGTGGGACTAGCGGGGGGACTTGAGAATGAGCAGTTCTTC. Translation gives CASSYVGLAGGLENEQFF.

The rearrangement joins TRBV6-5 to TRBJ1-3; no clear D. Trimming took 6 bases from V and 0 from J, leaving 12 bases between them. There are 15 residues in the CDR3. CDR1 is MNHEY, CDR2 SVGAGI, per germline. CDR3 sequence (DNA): TGTGCCAGCAGCCTGGCCATTAACTCTGGAAACACCATATATTTT. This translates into CASSLAINSGNTIYF.

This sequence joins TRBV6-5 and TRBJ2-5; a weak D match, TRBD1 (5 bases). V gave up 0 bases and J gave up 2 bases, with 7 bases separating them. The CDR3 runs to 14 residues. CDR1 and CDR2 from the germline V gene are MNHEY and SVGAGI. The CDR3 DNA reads TGTGCCAGCAGTTACTCGGCAGGGCAAGAGACCCAGTACTTC. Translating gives CASSYSAGQETQYF.

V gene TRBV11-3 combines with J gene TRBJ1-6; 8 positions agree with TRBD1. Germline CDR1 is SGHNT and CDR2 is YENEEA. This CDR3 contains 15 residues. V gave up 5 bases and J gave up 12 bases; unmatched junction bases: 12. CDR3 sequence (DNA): TGTGCCAGCAGCATCGACGGGACAGGTTTTTTACCCCTCCACTTT. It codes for CASSIDGTGFLPLHF.

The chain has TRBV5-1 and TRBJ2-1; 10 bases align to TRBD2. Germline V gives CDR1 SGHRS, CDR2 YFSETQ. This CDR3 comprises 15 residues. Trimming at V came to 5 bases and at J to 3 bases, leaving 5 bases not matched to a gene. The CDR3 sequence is CASRLRTSGYNEQFF. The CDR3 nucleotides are TGCGCCAGCAGGTTGCGGACTAGCGGCTACAATGAGCAGTTCTTC.

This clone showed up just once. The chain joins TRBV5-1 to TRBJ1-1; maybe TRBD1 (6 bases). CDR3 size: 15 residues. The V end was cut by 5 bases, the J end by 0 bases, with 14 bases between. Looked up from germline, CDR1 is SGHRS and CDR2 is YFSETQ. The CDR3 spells CASSPPTGVNTEAFF. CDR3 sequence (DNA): TGCGCCAGCAGTCCCCCGACAGGAGTGAACACTGAAGCTTTCTTT.

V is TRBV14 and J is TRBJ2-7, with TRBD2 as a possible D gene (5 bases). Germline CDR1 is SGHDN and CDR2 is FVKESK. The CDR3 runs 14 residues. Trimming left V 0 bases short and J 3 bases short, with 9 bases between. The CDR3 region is CASSQERDRYEQYF. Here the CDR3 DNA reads TGTGCCAGCAGCCAAGAACGGGATCGCTACGAGCAGTACTTC.

In DNA form, the CDR3 reads TGTGCCAGCAGTTACTCGGCAGGGGCGGAGACCCAGTACTTC. Translated, it gives CASSYSAGAETQYF. This chain links TRBV6-5 with TRBJ2-5; D is possibly TRBD1 (6 bases). Germline V gene data show CDR1 as MNHEY and CDR2 as SVGAGI. The ends were cut back, 0 bases at V and 5 bases at J, with 10 bases in the middle. The CDR3 length is 14 residues.

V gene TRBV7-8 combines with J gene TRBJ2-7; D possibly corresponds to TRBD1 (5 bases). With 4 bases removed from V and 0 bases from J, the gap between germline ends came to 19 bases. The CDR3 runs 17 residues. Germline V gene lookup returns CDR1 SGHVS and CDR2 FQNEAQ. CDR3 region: CASSSYGQDTSSYEQYF. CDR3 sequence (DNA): TGTGCCAGCAGCTCATACGGACAAGATACGAGCTCCTACGAGCAGTACTTC.